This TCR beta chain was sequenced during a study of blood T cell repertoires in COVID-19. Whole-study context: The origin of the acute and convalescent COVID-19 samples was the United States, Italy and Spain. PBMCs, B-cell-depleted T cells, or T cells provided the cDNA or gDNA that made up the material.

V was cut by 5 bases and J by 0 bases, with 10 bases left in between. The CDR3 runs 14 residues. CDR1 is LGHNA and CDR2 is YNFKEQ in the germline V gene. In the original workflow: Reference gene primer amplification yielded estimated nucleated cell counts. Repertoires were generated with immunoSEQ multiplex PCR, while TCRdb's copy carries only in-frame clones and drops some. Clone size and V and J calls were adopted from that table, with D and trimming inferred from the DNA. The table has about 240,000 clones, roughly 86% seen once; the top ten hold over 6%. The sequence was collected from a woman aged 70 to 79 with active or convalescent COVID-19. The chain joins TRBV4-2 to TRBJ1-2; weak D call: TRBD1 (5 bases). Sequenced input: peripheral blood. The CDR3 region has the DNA TGTGCCAGCAGCGAGACAGCTTCTAACTATGGCTACACCTTC. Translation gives CASSETASNYGYTF.